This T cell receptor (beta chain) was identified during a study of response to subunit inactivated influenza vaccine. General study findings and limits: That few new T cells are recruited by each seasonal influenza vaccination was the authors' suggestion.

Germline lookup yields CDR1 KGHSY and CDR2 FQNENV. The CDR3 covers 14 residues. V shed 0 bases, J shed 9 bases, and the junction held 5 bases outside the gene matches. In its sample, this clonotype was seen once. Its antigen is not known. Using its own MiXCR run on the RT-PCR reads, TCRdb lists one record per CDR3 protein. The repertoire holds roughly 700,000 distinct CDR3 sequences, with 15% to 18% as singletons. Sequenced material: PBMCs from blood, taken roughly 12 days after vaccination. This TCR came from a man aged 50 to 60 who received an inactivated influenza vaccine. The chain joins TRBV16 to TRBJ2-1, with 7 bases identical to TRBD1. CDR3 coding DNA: TGTGCCAGCAGCCAATCTGGACAGGCAGGTGAGCAGTTCTTC. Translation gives CASSQSGQAGEQFF.